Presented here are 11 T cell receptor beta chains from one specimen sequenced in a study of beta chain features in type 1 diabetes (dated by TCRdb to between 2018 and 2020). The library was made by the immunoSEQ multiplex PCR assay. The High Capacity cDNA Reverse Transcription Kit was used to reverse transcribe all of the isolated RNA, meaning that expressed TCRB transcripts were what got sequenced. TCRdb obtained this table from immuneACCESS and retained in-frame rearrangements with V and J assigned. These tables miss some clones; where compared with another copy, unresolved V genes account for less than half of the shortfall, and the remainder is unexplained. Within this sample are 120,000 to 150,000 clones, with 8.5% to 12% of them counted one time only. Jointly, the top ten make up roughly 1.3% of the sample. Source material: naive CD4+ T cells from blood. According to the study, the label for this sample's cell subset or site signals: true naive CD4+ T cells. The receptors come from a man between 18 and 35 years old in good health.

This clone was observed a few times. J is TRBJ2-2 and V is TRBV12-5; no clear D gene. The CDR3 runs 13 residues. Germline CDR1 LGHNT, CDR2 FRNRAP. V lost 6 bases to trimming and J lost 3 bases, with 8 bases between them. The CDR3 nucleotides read TGTGCTAGTGGCCAGGATTACACCGGGGAGCTGTTTTTT. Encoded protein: CASGQDYTGELFF.

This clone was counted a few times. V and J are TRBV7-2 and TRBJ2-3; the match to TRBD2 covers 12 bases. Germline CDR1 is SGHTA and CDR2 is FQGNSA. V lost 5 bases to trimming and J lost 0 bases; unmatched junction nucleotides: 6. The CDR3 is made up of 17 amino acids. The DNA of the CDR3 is TGTGCCAGCAGCCCAGGGACTAGCGGGTTTAGCACAGATACGCAGTATTTT. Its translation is CASSPGTSGFSTDTQYF.

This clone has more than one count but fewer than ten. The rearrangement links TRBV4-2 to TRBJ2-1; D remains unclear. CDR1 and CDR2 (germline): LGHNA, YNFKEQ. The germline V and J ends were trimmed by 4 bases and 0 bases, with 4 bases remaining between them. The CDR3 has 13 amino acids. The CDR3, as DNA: TGTGCCAGCAGCCCCAGCTCCTACAATGAGCAGTTCTTC. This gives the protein CASSPSSYNEQFF.

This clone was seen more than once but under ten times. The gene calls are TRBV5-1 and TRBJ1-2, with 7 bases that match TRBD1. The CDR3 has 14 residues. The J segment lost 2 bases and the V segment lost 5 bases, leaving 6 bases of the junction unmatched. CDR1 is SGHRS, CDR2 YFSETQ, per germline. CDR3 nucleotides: TGCGCCAGCAGGTGGGACAGTGAGAACTATGGCTACACCTTC. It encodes CASRWDSENYGYTF.

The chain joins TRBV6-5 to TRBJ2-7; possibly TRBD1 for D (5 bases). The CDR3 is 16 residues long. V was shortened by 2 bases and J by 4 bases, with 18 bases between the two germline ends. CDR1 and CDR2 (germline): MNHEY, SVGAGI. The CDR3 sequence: CASSYGVLDIAYEQYF. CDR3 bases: TGTGCCAGCAGTTACGGAGTGCTGGACATAGCATACGAGCAGTACTTC.

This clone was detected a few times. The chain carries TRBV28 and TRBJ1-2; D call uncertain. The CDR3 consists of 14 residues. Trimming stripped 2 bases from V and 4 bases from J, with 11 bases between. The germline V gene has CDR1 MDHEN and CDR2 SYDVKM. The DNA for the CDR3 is TGTGCCAGCAGTTTAATAAAACAGTTCTATGGCTACACCTTC. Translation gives CASSLIKQFYGYTF.

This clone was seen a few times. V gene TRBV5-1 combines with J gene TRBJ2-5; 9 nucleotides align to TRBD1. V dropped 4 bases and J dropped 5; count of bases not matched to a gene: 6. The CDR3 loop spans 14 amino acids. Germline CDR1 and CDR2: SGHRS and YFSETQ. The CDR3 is CASSPGTGMETQYF. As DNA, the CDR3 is TGCGCCAGCAGCCCTGGGACAGGGATGGAGACCCAGTACTTC.

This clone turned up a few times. CDR3 coding DNA: TGCGCCAGCAGCTTGATAGGGGTAGAGCAGTACTTC. Its protein product is CASSLIGVEQYF. V gene TRBV5-1 combines with J gene TRBJ2-7; perhaps TRBD1 as D (5 bases). Germline V gene sequence: CDR1 SGHRS, CDR2 YFSETQ. CDR3 length equals 12 residues. V dropped 1 base and J dropped 7 bases, with 9 bases sitting between them.

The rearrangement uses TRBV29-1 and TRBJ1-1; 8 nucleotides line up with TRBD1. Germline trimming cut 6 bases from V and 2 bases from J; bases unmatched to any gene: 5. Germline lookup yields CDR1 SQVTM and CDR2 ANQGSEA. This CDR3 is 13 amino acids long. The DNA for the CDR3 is TGCAGCGTCGGGGGACAGGTAAACACTGAAGCTTTCTTT. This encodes CSVGGQVNTEAFF.

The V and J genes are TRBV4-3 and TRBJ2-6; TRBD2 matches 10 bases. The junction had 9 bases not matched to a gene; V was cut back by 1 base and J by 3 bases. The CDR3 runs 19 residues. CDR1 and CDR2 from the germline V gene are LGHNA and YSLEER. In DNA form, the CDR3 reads TGCGCCAGCAGCCAAGCCCTACTAGCGGGGATAATTGGGGCCAACGTCCTGACTTTC. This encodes CASSQALLAGIIGANVLTF.

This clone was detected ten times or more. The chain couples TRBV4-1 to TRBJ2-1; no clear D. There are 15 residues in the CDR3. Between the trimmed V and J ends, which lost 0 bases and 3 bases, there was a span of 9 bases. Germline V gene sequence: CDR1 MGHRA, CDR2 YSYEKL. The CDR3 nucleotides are TGCGCCAGCAGCCAAGAGGCAACCGACTACAATGAGCAGTTCTTC. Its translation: CASSQEATDYNEQFF.